These 27 T cell receptor beta chains originate from one sample sequenced in a study of OX40 agonist ivuxolimab in advanced cancers. Profiled with immunoSEQ multiplex PCR; TCRdb holds only in-frame clones, not every one. The sample holds around 26,000 clones; 79% are singletons and the top ten take roughly 26%. This sample comprised CD4+ or CD8+ T cells sorted from blood, obtained in a trial of the OX40 agonist ivuxolimab. Receptors originate from an adult with an advanced solid tumor such as melanoma, head and neck, liver or kidney cancer.

The chain uses TRBV15 and TRBJ1-1; TRBD1 matches at 9 bases. J was trimmed by 4 bases and V by 5 bases; bases with no gene match: 5. Germline CDR1 and CDR2: LNHNV and YYDKDF (reference sequence). There are 14 residues in the CDR3. The CDR3 sequence is CATSETGGVTEAFF. The CDR3 DNA reads TGTGCCACCAGCGAAACAGGGGGCGTCACTGAAGCTTTCTTT.

The rearrangement joins TRBV6-6 to TRBJ2-1; a possible D gene is TRBD2 (6 bases). Trimming cost V 5 bases and J 7 bases, with 12 bases left between them. Germline CDR1 reads MNHNY; CDR2 reads SVGAGI (reference sequence). The CDR3 loop spans 13 amino acids. CDR3 DNA sequence: TGTGCCAGCAGTAAGGGACTTCTGAATGAGCAGTTCTTC. It specifies CASSKGLLNEQFF.

This clone was seen many times. The CDR3 is CASSLSPSTANYGYTF. The DNA for the CDR3 is TGTGCCAGCAGTTTAAGCCCCTCGACAGCGAACTATGGCTACACCTTC. The chain joins TRBV27 to TRBJ1-2; possible D gene TRBD1, 5 bases. The CDR3 totals 16 residues. Germline CDR1 reads MNHEY; CDR2 reads SMNVEV (reference sequence). V was cut by 2 bases and J by 2 bases, with 15 bases left in between.

The genes are TRBV23-1 and TRBJ2-2, with 9 positions matching TRBD1. TRBV23-1 falls under the ORF class, with uncertain function. The CDR3 runs to 16 residues. Germline trimming cut 2 bases from V and 4 bases from J; bases unmatched to any gene: 5. CDR3: CASSQRDRVGTGELFF. Here the CDR3 DNA reads TGCGCCAGCAGTCAACGGGACAGGGTTGGCACCGGGGAGCTGTTTTTT.

The chain combines TRBV6-4 with TRBJ2-7; 9 nucleotides match TRBD2. V shed 6 bases, J shed 1 base, and the junction held 7 bases outside the gene matches. Germline V lookup: CDR1 MRHNA, CDR2 SNTAGT. The CDR3 is 15 amino acids. The CDR3 region has the DNA TGTGCCAGCAGCCTAGCGGGGTCAGGATCCTACGAGCAGTACTTC. Its translation: CASSLAGSGSYEQYF.

CDR3 bases: TGTGCCAGCAGCGCAAGGAGGGAGGGCCCTGGCTACACCTTC. It encodes CASSARREGPGYTF. The chain joins TRBV7-2 to TRBJ1-2, with D unclear. Germline CDR1 SGHTA, CDR2 FQGNSA. This CDR3 has 14 residues. Trimming removed 5 bases at V and 7 bases at J, with 17 bases between.

This clone was found a few times. J is TRBJ1-5 and V is TRBV5-5; D remains unclear. The CDR3 consists of 16 residues. Germline V gene sequence: CDR1 SGHKS, CDR2 YYEKEE (reference sequence). The germline V and J ends were trimmed by 2 bases and 1 base, with 13 bases remaining between them. The CDR3 protein is CASSFTEVASNQPQHF. For the CDR3, the DNA is TGTGCCAGCAGCTTTACGGAGGTTGCCAGCAATCAGCCCCAGCATTTT. The full variable domain, with the rest looked up from reference TRBV5-5 and TRBJ1-5, is DAGVTQSPTHLIKTRGQQVTLRCSPISGHKSVSWYQQVLGQGPQFIFQYYEKEERGRGNFPDRFSARQFPNYSSELNVNALLLGDSALYLCASSFTEVASNQPQHFGDGTRLSIL.

This rearrangement joins TRBV28 to TRBJ2-7; TRBD1 might be the D (6 bases). V gave up 4 bases and J gave up 2 bases, with 12 bases separating them. CDR3 length: 14 residues. The germline gives CDR1 MDHEN, CDR2 SYDVKM. CDR3 in amino acids: CASSSVTGTYEQYF. In DNA form, the CDR3 reads TGTGCCAGCAGTTCGGTGACAGGCACCTACGAGCAGTACTTC.

This chain connects TRBV7-3 to TRBJ1-5, with 9 bases matching TRBD1. The length of the CDR3 is 15 residues. V gave up 5 bases and J gave up 6 bases; unmatched junction bases: 8. Germline CDR1 and CDR2: SGHTA and FQGTGA. The CDR3 DNA follows: TGTGCCAGCAGCCCAACAGGGGGCGAAGGTCAGCCCCAGCATTTT. It codes for CASSPTGGEGQPQHF. The variable domain in full, completed from reference TRBV7-3 and TRBJ1-5, reads GAGVSQTPSNKVTEKGKYVELRCDPISGHTALYWYRQSLGQGPEFLIYFQGTGAADDSGLPNDRFFAVRPEGSVSTLKIQRTERGDSAVYLCASSPTGGEGQPQHFGDGTRLSIL.

This chain uses TRBV10-2 with TRBJ2-5, with 7 positions matching TRBD1. The germline V gene has CDR1 WSHSY and CDR2 SAAADI. V lost 7 bases to trimming and J lost 2 bases; unmatched junction nucleotides: 7. The CDR3 is 14 amino acids. The CDR3 bases are TGCGCCAGCACCGTCGTGGACAGGCAAGAGACCCAGTACTTC. Amino acids: CASTVVDRQETQYF.

This chain uses TRBV27 with TRBJ1-2; D may be TRBD1 (5 bases). The V end lost 4 bases, the J end lost 8 bases, and 11 bases lay between the germline ends. The CDR3 loop spans 12 amino acids. Germline V gives CDR1 MNHEY, CDR2 SMNVEV (reference sequence). CDR3 amino acids: CASSYVGGGYTF. The CDR3 DNA reads as TGTGCCAGCAGTTACGTTGGGGGAGGCTACACCTTC.

The rearrangement joins TRBV27 to TRBJ1-1; the match to TRBD1 covers 9 bases. V lost 4 bases to trimming and J lost 4 bases; unmatched junction nucleotides: 7. CDR3 size: 15 residues. The V gene's germline CDR1 is MNHEY and CDR2 SMNVEV (reference sequence). CDR3 region: CASSSSGTGFTEAFF. DNA of the CDR3: TGTGCCAGCAGTTCCTCAGGGACAGGGTTCACTGAAGCTTTCTTT.

The rearrangement links TRBV5-6 to TRBJ2-5, with 7 bases that match TRBD1. The J call could be wrong; TRBJ2-7 is a better fit for the DNA end. The length of the CDR3 is 14 residues. Germline-derived CDR1 and CDR2 are SGHDT and YYEEEE. The CDR3: CASSPGQLYYEQYF. In nucleotides, the CDR3 is TGTGCCAGCAGTCCGGGACAGTTGTACTACGAGCAGTACTTC.

This chain uses TRBV27 with TRBJ1-5, with D hard to call. The V and J ends lost 5 bases and 1 base respectively, with 9 bases between them. The CDR3 totals 14 residues. The germline V gene has CDR1 MNHEY and CDR2 SMNVEV (reference sequence). The CDR3 nucleotides read TGTGCCAGCAGTCCGTTAGAGAGCAATCAGCCCCAGCATTTT. This translates into CASSPLESNQPQHF.

The chain is built from TRBV5-6 and TRBJ1-1; the D is unclear. The V end lost 7 bases, the J end lost 4 bases, and 11 bases lay between the germline ends. Germline-derived CDR1 and CDR2 are SGHDT and YYEEEE. The CDR3 consists of 12 residues. As DNA, the CDR3 is TGTGCCAGCTCGGCCGGGCCCACTGAAGCTTTCTTT. Encoded protein: CASSAGPTEAFF.

V gene TRBV2 combines with J gene TRBJ2-7; D uncertain. This CDR3 is built from 13 residues. Germline V gives CDR1 SNHLY, CDR2 FYNNEI. V was shortened by 10 bases and J by 1 base, with 14 bases between the two germline ends. This CDR3 reads CATLKGTSYEQYF. CDR3 in DNA: TGTGCCACCCTAAAGGGAACGTCCTACGAGCAGTACTTC.

The rearrangement links TRBV7-3 to TRBJ1-2, with 8 bases fitting TRBD1. The ends lost 6 bases at V and 4 bases at J; junction bases unmatched: 4. From germline, CDR1 is SGHTA and CDR2 FQGTGA. CDR3 length: 13 amino acids. The CDR3 spells CASRPGQVYGYTF. As DNA, the CDR3 is TGTGCCAGCAGGCCGGGACAGGTCTATGGCTACACCTTC.

Only one count was recorded for this clone. The gene calls are TRBV7-6 and TRBJ1-1; D is undetermined. Germline V lookup: CDR1 SGHVS, CDR2 FNYEAQ. The CDR3 has 13 amino acids. V lost 1 base, J lost 2 bases, and 5 bases lay in between. The CDR3: CASSLGFNTEAFF. In nucleotides, the CDR3 is TGTGCCAGCAGCTTAGGGTTTAACACTGAAGCTTTCTTT.

The chain uses TRBV6-1 and TRBJ2-7; D unresolved. CDR1 is MNHNS, CDR2 SASEGT, per germline. This CDR3 comprises 13 residues. Between the trimmed V and J ends, which lost 2 bases and 0 bases, there was a span of 5 bases. The chain's CDR3 is CASSEKGSYEQYF. The CDR3 region has the DNA TGTGCCAGCAGTGAAAAGGGCTCCTACGAGCAGTACTTC.

This clone was counted a few times. V is TRBV6-8 and J is TRBJ2-7, with TRBD1 identical over 7 bases. Trimming took 0 bases from V and 3 from J; bases not matched to a gene: 5. This CDR3 is built from 15 residues. Germline V gives CDR1 MNHGY, CDR2 SAAAGT. CDR3 sequence: CASSYSPGQFYEQYF. The CDR3, as DNA: TGTGCCAGCAGTTACTCGCCGGGACAGTTCTACGAGCAGTACTTC.

The CDR3 sequence: CASSPPDGASYEQYF. CDR3 sequence (DNA): TGTGCCAGCAGCCCGCCGGACGGTGCCTCCTACGAGCAGTACTTC. The chain couples TRBV7-3 to TRBJ2-7; no firm D call. The CDR3 runs to 15 residues. Germline assignment: CDR1 SGHTA and CDR2 FQGTGA. V was shortened by 5 bases and J by 0 bases, with 14 bases between the two germline ends.

The DNA for the CDR3 is TGTGCCAGCAGCTCCAATCCCGCCGACGGGCAGTACTTC. It encodes CASSSNPADGQYF. The chain has TRBV11-2 and TRBJ2-5; the D is unclear. V was cut by 4 bases and J by 11 bases, with 17 bases left in between. The CDR3 contains 13 residues. Germline V lookup: CDR1 SGHAT, CDR2 FQNNGV.

V is TRBV5-8 and J is TRBJ1-2; 7 bases agree with TRBD1. V was clipped by 4 bases and J by 5 bases; unmatched bases: 5. Germline CDR1 is SGHTS and CDR2 is YDEGEE. The length of the CDR3 is 13 residues. The CDR3 protein is CASSLTGWYGYTF. In DNA form, the CDR3 reads TGTGCCAGCAGCCTGACAGGGTGGTATGGCTACACCTTC.

This chain uses TRBV7-3 with TRBJ2-5; 8 positions match TRBD2. Germline V CDR1 and CDR2: SGHTA, FQGTGA. This CDR3 is 13 amino acids long. V shed 2 bases, J shed 4 bases, and the junction held 0 bases outside the gene matches. The CDR3 DNA sequence: TGTGCCAGCAGCTTAGCGGGGGGAGAGACCCAGTACTTC. Protein sequence: CASSLAGGETQYF.

CDR3 sequence (DNA): TGTGCCAGCAGCCTCCCGGACACTGAAGCTTTCTTT. It yields the protein CASSLPDTEAFF. The V gene is TRBV6-5, the J gene TRBJ1-1; D is unclear. CDR3 length equals 12 residues. V lost 6 bases and J 3 bases, leaving 8 bases between the germline ends. The germline gives CDR1 MNHEY, CDR2 SVGAGI.

This clone was counted ten times or more. This rearrangement joins TRBV5-1 to TRBJ1-6; 8 bases align to TRBD1. The germline CDR1 and CDR2 sequences are SGHRS and YFSETQ. Trimming cost V 8 bases and J 8 bases; bases outside gene matches: 9. This CDR3 has 14 residues. As DNA, the CDR3 is TGCGCCAGTAATTTCGGACAGGGACATTCACCCCTCCACTTT. Translation: CASNFGQGHSPLHF.

The chain joins TRBV9 to TRBJ2-5, with TRBD2 identical over 11 bases. The V and J ends lost 4 bases and 4 bases, in that order; junction bases with no gene match: 6. There are 15 residues in the CDR3. CDR1 is SGDLS and CDR2 is YYNGEE in the germline V gene. The CDR3: CASSLDGTSGETQYF. DNA of the CDR3: TGTGCCAGCAGCCTCGACGGGACTAGCGGAGAGACCCAGTACTTC.